This is a list of T cell receptor beta chains from one sample in a study of shared clonotypes between healthy human individuals. Method: immunoSEQ multiplex PCR; TCRdb's copy keeps in-frame clones and lacks some. The sample consists of under 750,000 clones, over 55% of them appearing once. Material for sequencing was memory CD4+ T cells sorted from blood. Receptors originate from a woman between 25 and 40 years old in good health. Each CDR3 is given with its conserved first and last residue. The D gene is left open where the match is weak. A clone size is listed for some rows: how often the clone was seen (once, few, many), or a class if it is expanded.

abundance	d_gene	v_gene	j_gene	CDR3nt	CDR3aa
.	.	TRBV5-1	TRBJ1-4	TGCGCCAGCAGCCCCGACAGGACTAATGAAAAACTGTTTTTT	CASSPDRTNEKLFF
.	.	TRBV6-6	TRBJ1-1	TGTGCCAGCAGCCGCTACCCCCATTTGAACACTGAAGCTTTCTTT	CASSRYPHLNTEAFF
.	TRBD1	TRBV5-1	TRBJ1-4	TGCGCCAGCAGCCTGACAGGGGGCGATGAAAAACTGTTTTTT	CASSLTGGDEKLFF
.	.	TRBV19	TRBJ2-1	TGTGCCAGTAGTCAATCATATGGCACTGAGCAGTTCTTC	CASSQSYGTEQFF
.	.	TRBV10-3	TRBJ2-7	TGTGCCATCAGTGAGAGACAGTCCTACGAGCAGTACTTC	CAISERQSYEQYF
.	.	TRBV12-2	TRBJ1-1	TGTGCAAGTCGCTGGGCAGGGGAGGACACTGAAGCTTTCTTT	CASRWAGEDTEAFF
.	.	TRBV6-5	TRBJ2-7	TGTGCCAGCACCATCGGGAGTAGCGAGCAGTACTTC	CASTIGSSEQYF
.	.	TRBV6-1	TRBJ1-5	TGTGCCAGCAGTGATAGCGGTGGGGAATATAGCAATCAGCCCCAGCATTTT	CASSDSGGEYSNQPQHF
.	TRBD1	TRBV10-3	TRBJ2-5	TGTGCCATCAGTGGGACAGGAATAGAGACCCAGTACTTC	CAISGTGIETQYF
.	.	TRBV2	TRBJ2-7	TGTGCCAGCTCGTTAAAGGGAGGGACAACCTACGAGCAGTACTTC	CASSLKGGTTYEQYF
.	TRBD1	TRBV30	TRBJ1-2	TGTGCCTGGAGTAGGGGGCAAGGGGGCTACACCTTC	CAWSRGQGGYTF
once	.	TRBV11-2	TRBJ1-2	TGTGCCAGCAGCCCCGACACCTATGGCTACACCTTC	CASSPDTYGYTF
.	.	TRBV2	TRBJ2-3	TGTGCCAGCAGTGACATAGCGTTCGGGATGGTTGCAGATACGCAGTATTTT	CASSDIAFGMVADTQYF
once	TRBD2	TRBV7-6	TRBJ2-1	TGTGCCAGCAGCTCGACTAGCTATGGGGATGGTGAGCAGTTCTTC	CASSSTSYGDGEQFF
.	.	TRBV7-9	TRBJ1-2	TGTGCCAGCAGCTTAACCAACTATGGCTACACCTTC	CASSLTNYGYTF
.	TRBD2	TRBV6-4	TRBJ2-1	TGTGCCAGCAGAGGACTAGCGGGAGACAATGAGCAGTTCTTC	CASRGLAGDNEQFF
once	.	TRBV15	TRBJ2-5	TGTGCCACCAGCAGAGATAGGGGGTATCAAGAGACCCAGTACTTC	CATSRDRGYQETQYF
few	TRBD1	TRBV30	TRBJ2-6	TGTGCCTGGGCAGGGGGCTCTGGGGCCAACGTCCTGACTTTC	CAWAGGSGANVLTF
many	TRBD1	TRBV29-1	TRBJ1-1	TGCAGCGTCCATCACAGGGGCGGGAACACTGAAGCTTTCTTT	CSVHHRGGNTEAFF
.	TRBD1	TRBV11-1	TRBJ1-4	TGTGCCAGCAGCCGCGTACAGGGGTATGGGGAAAAACTGTTTTTT	CASSRVQGYGEKLFF
.	TRBD2	TRBV10-1	TRBJ2-7	TGCGCCAGCAGTGAGTTGGCTAGCGGGCCCTACGAGCAGTACTTC	CASSELASGPYEQYF
.	TRBD2	TRBV6-5	TRBJ2-3	TGTGCCAGCGCCAAAGGACTAGAGGGCTCCGATACGCAGTATTTT	CASAKGLEGSDTQYF
.	TRBD1	TRBV5-4	TRBJ1-2	TGTGCCAGCAGCCCAGGACAGGGGACCTATGGCTACACCTTC	CASSPGQGTYGYTF
few	.	TRBV2	TRBJ2-3	TGTGCCAGCATAGGGGCTATAAGCACAGATACGCAGTATTTT	CASIGAISTDTQYF
.	TRBD1	TRBV7-9	TRBJ2-5	TGTGCCAGCAGCTCCACGGGACAGGGGGCCGAAGAGACCCAGTACTTC	CASSSTGQGAEETQYF
few	.	TRBV7-2	TRBJ2-1	TGTGCCAGCAGCTTAGTTGTACTAGCTGCGAATGAGCAGTTCTTC	CASSLVVLAANEQFF